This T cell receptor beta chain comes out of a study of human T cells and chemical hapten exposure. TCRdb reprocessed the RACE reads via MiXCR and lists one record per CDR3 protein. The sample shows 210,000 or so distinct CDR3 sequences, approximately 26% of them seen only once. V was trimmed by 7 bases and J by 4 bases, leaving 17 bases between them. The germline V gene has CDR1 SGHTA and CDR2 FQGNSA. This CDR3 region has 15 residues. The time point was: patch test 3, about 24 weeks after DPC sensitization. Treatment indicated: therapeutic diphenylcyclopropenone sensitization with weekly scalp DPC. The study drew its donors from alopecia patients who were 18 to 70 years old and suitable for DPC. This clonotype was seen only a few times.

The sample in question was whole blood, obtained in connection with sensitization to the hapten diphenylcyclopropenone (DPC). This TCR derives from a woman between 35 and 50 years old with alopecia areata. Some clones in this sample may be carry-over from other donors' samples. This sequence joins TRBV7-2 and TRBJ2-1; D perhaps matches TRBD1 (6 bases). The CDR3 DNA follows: TGTGCCAGCACCCTGCTGGGGGCAGGGTACAATGAGCAGTTCTTC. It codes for CASTLLGAGYNEQFF.